These 32 T cell receptor beta chains were sequenced from one sample in a study of blood T cell repertoires in COVID-19. TCRdb's table, derived via immunoSEQ multiplex PCR, lists solely in-frame clones and lacks some. The data show 490,000 or so clones, over 75% seen once. Sequenced input: PBMCs or T cells enriched from blood (not recorded which). These receptors were taken from a woman aged 40 to 50 who had recovered from COVID-19.

V and J are TRBV27 and TRBJ2-7; TRBD2 matches 8 bases. This CDR3 has 14 amino acids. The junction had 5 bases not matched to a gene; V was cut back by 3 bases and J by 4 bases. CDR1 is MNHEY, CDR2 SMNVEV, per germline (reference sequence). CDR3 loop: CASSFSSGSYEQYF. CDR3 DNA: TGTGCCAGCAGTTTTTCCAGCGGGAGTTACGAGCAGTACTTC.

This clone was counted a few times. In the same sample, other DNA sequences code for this CDR3. The V and J genes are TRBV5-5 and TRBJ2-7; weak D call: TRBD1 (6 bases). From germline, CDR1 is SGHKS and CDR2 YYEKEE (reference sequence). Trimming left V 1 base short and J 4 bases short, with 9 bases between. The CDR3 contains 13 residues. The CDR3 spells CASSLTGSYEQYF. CDR3 nucleotides: TGTGCCAGCAGCTTGACAGGGTCATACGAGCAGTACTTC.

This sequence joins TRBV5-1 and TRBJ1-2; D possibly corresponds to TRBD1 (6 bases). V was cut by 4 bases and J by 2 bases, with 9 bases left in between. This CDR3 is built from 13 residues. In germline, CDR1 is SGHRS, CDR2 YFSETQ. CDR3 protein: CASSVGQNYGYTF. In DNA form, the CDR3 reads TGCGCCAGCAGCGTCGGACAGAACTATGGCTACACCTTC.

The rearrangement links TRBV7-9 to TRBJ1-3, with TRBD1 matching over 7 bases. The CDR3 consists of 14 residues. Unmatched junction bases numbered 3, after V lost 5 bases and J lost 2 bases. The germline V gene has CDR1 SEHNR and CDR2 FQNEAQ (reference sequence). The CDR3 region is CASSVDRAGNTIYF. The CDR3 nucleotides read TGTGCCAGCAGCGTCGACAGGGCTGGAAACACCATATATTTT.

The chain couples TRBV11-3 to TRBJ1-1; 8 nucleotides agree with TRBD1. Trimming removed 0 bases from V and 5 bases from J; junction bases left unmatched: 8. Per germline, CDR1 SGHNT and CDR2 YENEEA. The CDR3 consists of 16 residues. CDR3 residues: CASSLDGAGGWTEAFF. CDR3 DNA: TGTGCCAGCAGCTTAGACGGGGCAGGGGGCTGGACTGAAGCTTTCTTT. The whole variable domain, filled in from reference TRBV11-3 and TRBJ1-1, reads EAGVVQSPRYKIIEKKQPVAFWCNPISGHNTLYWYLQNLGQGPELLIRYENEEAVDDSQLPKDRFSAERLKGVDSTLKIQPAELGDSAVYLCASSLDGAGGWTEAFFGQGTRLTVV.

The rearrangement uses TRBV11-3 and TRBJ1-2, with 9 bases aligning to TRBD1. Germline V gene sequence: CDR1 SGHNT, CDR2 YENEEA. J was trimmed by 6 bases and V by 5 bases; bases with no gene match: 7. The CDR3 is made up of 14 amino acids. CDR3 amino acids: CASSIMGQGDGYTF. Written as DNA, the CDR3 is TGTGCCAGCAGCATCATGGGACAGGGAGATGGCTACACCTTC. Drawing the rest from reference TRBV11-3 and TRBJ1-2, the complete variable domain is EAGVVQSPRYKIIEKKQPVAFWCNPISGHNTLYWYLQNLGQGPELLIRYENEEAVDDSQLPKDRFSAERLKGVDSTLKIQPAELGDSAVYLCASSIMGQGDGYTFGSGTRLTVV.

The chain has TRBV7-2 and TRBJ1-5, with 7 positions matching TRBD1. This CDR3 is built from 15 residues. Trimming at V came to 6 bases and at J to 6 bases, leaving 11 bases not matched to a gene. Germline lookup yields CDR1 SGHTA and CDR2 FQGNSA. CDR3 amino acids: CASSQKQGGSQPQHF. CDR3 nucleotide sequence: TGTGCCAGCAGTCAGAAGCAGGGGGGAAGTCAGCCCCAGCATTTT.

This clone was recorded only once. This chain links TRBV6-1 with TRBJ1-1, with 7 bases matching TRBD1. The J segment lost 4 bases and the V segment lost 4 bases, leaving 12 bases of the junction unmatched. The germline gives CDR1 MNHNS, CDR2 SASEGT. The CDR3 has 16 amino acids. The CDR3 is CASSVFTGEPRTEAFF. In nucleotides, the CDR3 is TGTGCCAGCAGTGTATTTACAGGGGAGCCACGCACTGAAGCTTTCTTT.

CDR3 residues: CASSRTFTETQETQYF. CDR3 nucleotides: TGCGCCAGCAGCCGCACCTTCACAGAGACCCAAGAGACCCAGTACTTC. The chain combines TRBV5-1 with TRBJ2-5; D unclear. Germline CDR1 and CDR2: SGHRS and YFSETQ. V gave up 4 bases and J gave up 1 base, with 17 bases separating them. CDR3 length: 16 amino acids. The full variable domain, with the rest looked up from reference TRBV5-1 and TRBJ2-5, is KAGVTQTPRYLIKTRGQQVTLSCSPISGHRSVSWYQQTPGQGLQFLFEYFSETQRNKGNFPGRFSGRQFSNSRSEMNVSTLELGDSALYLCASSRTFTETQETQYFGPGTRLLVL.

The gene calls are TRBV5-1 and TRBJ2-1, with 8 positions matching TRBD2. Germline trimming cut 4 bases from V and 5 bases from J; bases unmatched to any gene: 14. This CDR3 has 17 residues. Germline V CDR1 and CDR2: SGHRS, YFSETQ. CDR3 sequence reads: CASSRRTSLEGNNEQFF. The CDR3 DNA sequence: TGCGCCAGCAGCAGGCGGACTAGCCTCGAGGGGAACAATGAGCAGTTCTTC.

The chain carries TRBV27 and TRBJ2-1; no firm D call. Trimming took 7 bases from V and 5 from J, leaving 12 bases between them. The CDR3 spans 13 residues. Germline values: CDR1 MNHEY, CDR2 SMNVEV (reference sequence). The CDR3 nucleotides read TGTGCCAGCACTTTGGCAGGCAACAATGAGCAGTTCTTC. It encodes CASTLAGNNEQFF.

CDR3 nucleotides: TGTGCCAGCAGTTACGGGCAGGGTTTAGACCAGCCCCAGCATTTT. It translates to CASSYGQGLDQPQHF. V and J are TRBV6-6 and TRBJ1-5; the D gene is possibly TRBD1 (5 bases). CDR3 size: 15 residues. Deletions cut 2 bases from V and 7 bases from J, with 15 bases between. Germline CDR1 and CDR2: MNHNY and SVGAGI (reference sequence).

The genes are TRBV10-3 and TRBJ1-2; TRBD1 aligns across 10 bases. The germline CDR1 and CDR2 sequences are ENHRY and SYGVKD. The CDR3 has 15 amino acids. J was trimmed by 7 bases and V by 2 bases; bases with no gene match: 7. The CDR3 region has the DNA TGTGCCATCAGTGAGGCCCGGGACAGGGGTGCTGGCTACACCTTC. Its translation: CAISEARDRGAGYTF.

V is TRBV25-1 and J is TRBJ2-7, with TRBD1 matching 9 bases. The CDR3 is 14 residues long. Germline values: CDR1 MGHDK, CDR2 SYGVNS. V dropped 7 bases and J dropped 2; count of bases not matched to a gene: 6. For the CDR3, the DNA is TGTGCCAGCACTGGGACAGGGCTGACCTACGAGCAGTACTTC. This gives the protein CASTGTGLTYEQYF.

This chain links TRBV5-8 with TRBJ2-3; 10 bases are shared with TRBD2. The germline V gene encodes CDR1 SGHTS and CDR2 YDEGEE. The CDR3 totals 17 residues. After removal of 3 bases from V and 1 base from J, the junction contained 8 bases not matched to a gene. This chain's CDR3 is CASSSRTGTSGTDTQYF. The CDR3 DNA reads TGTGCCAGCAGCTCACGTACCGGGACTAGCGGCACAGATACGCAGTATTTT.

V gene TRBV30 combines with J gene TRBJ1-2; 9 nucleotides match TRBD1. CDR1 GTSNPN and CDR2 SVGIG come from the germline V gene (reference sequence). The CDR3 has 15 residues. The junction had 16 bases not matched to a gene; V was cut back by 8 bases and J by 6 bases. CDR3 DNA: TGTGCCCGCAAAGTCCCGGGACAGGGAGGTAATGGCTACACCTTC. Translation gives CARKVPGQGGNGYTF.

The chain uses TRBV4-3 and TRBJ2-3; D possibly corresponds to TRBD2 (5 bases). CDR1 LGHNA and CDR2 YSLEER come from the germline V gene. The CDR3 is 18 amino acids. The V end lost 0 bases, the J end lost 3 bases, and 19 bases lay between the germline ends. The CDR3 loop is CASSQDIQDSYSTDTQYF. CDR3 bases: TGCGCCAGCAGCCAAGATATTCAGGACTCTTATTCGACAGATACGCAGTATTTT.

The sample holds a few counts of this clone. The V gene is TRBV5-1, the J gene TRBJ2-7; D is perhaps TRBD1 (6 bases). The CDR3 covers 12 residues. The germline V gene encodes CDR1 SGHRS and CDR2 YFSETQ. V shed 1 base and J shed 5 bases, with 7 bases lying between them. The chain's CDR3 is CASSLPGDEQYF. CDR3 bases: TGCGCCAGCAGCTTGCCAGGGGACGAGCAGTACTTC. Full variable domain (missing parts from reference TRBV5-1 and TRBJ2-7): KAGVTQTPRYLIKTRGQQVTLSCSPISGHRSVSWYQQTPGQGLQFLFEYFSETQRNKGNFPGRFSGRQFSNSRSEMNVSTLELGDSALYLCASSLPGDEQYFGPGTRLTVT.

The genes are TRBV19 and TRBJ2-1, with 12 bases aligning to TRBD2. CDR1 is LNHDA, CDR2 SQIVND, per germline (reference sequence). This CDR3 has 16 amino acids. Trimming cost V 1 base and J 6 bases; bases outside gene matches: 4. The CDR3 is CASSIGLAGVGNEQFF. The CDR3 region has the DNA TGTGCCAGTAGTATAGGACTAGCGGGAGTCGGCAATGAGCAGTTCTTC. The whole variable domain, filled in from reference TRBV19 and TRBJ2-1, reads DGGITQSPKYLFRKEGQNVTLSCEQNLNHDAMYWYRQDPGQGLRLIYYSQIVNDFQKGDIAEGYSVSREKKESFPLTVTSAQKNPTAFYLCASSIGLAGVGNEQFFGPGTRLTVL.

This chain joins TRBV3-1 (or the pseudogene TRBV3-2) and TRBJ2-5; 13 nucleotides align to TRBD2. With V trimmed by 1 base and J by 5 bases, 7 bases remained unmatched. The CDR3 sequence is 17 residues long. Germline V gene lookup returns CDR1 LGHDT and CDR2 YNNKEL (reference sequence). The DNA of the CDR3 is TGTGCCAGCAGCCAAGTAGGACTAGCGGGGGACTCTGAGACCCAGTACTTC. Translating it yields CASSQVGLAGDSETQYF.

V and J are TRBV4-1 and TRBJ2-2, with TRBD2 matching 7 bases. The germline CDR1 and CDR2 sequences are MGHRA and YSYEKL. Losses at the gene ends were 8 bases for V and 0 bases for J; bases not matched to a gene: 3. The CDR3 contains 14 residues. Here the CDR3 reads CASDGGTNTGELFF. The CDR3 DNA sequence: TGCGCCAGCGACGGGGGGACGAACACCGGGGAGCTGTTTTTT.

This chain connects TRBV5-1 to TRBJ1-1; D is unclear. Germline V gene data show CDR1 as SGHRS and CDR2 as YFSETQ. V was trimmed by 2 bases and J by 6 bases, leaving 20 bases between them. CDR3 length: 16 amino acids. CDR3 residues: CASSLGRGGEEAEAFF. Written as DNA, the CDR3 is TGCGCCAGCAGCTTAGGCCGAGGCGGGGAGGAGGCTGAAGCTTTCTTT. Together with reference TRBV5-1 and TRBJ1-1, the CDR3 gives the full variable domain: KAGVTQTPRYLIKTRGQQVTLSCSPISGHRSVSWYQQTPGQGLQFLFEYFSETQRNKGNFPGRFSGRQFSNSRSEMNVSTLELGDSALYLCASSLGRGGEEAEAFFGQGTRLTVV.

The V gene is TRBV25-1, the J gene TRBJ1-4, with 7 nucleotides matching TRBD1. Trimming at V came to 6 bases and at J to 0 bases, leaving 10 bases not matched to a gene. This CDR3 region has 17 residues. CDR1 and CDR2 (germline): MGHDK, SYGVNS. The CDR3 DNA follows: TGTGCCAGCAGCTCCGGGACAGAATACGCAACTAATGAAAAACTGTTTTTT. As protein: CASSSGTEYATNEKLFF.

The V call is TRBV14, the J call TRBJ1-2; no definite D call. The CDR3 totals 15 residues. V was shortened by 3 bases and J by 4 bases, with 15 bases between the two germline ends. From germline, CDR1 is SGHDN and CDR2 FVKESK. CDR3 DNA: TGTGCCAGCAGCCAGGCCTTAGGCGGGGTCTATGGCTACACCTTC. Protein product: CASSQALGGVYGYTF. The entire variable domain, with the rest obtained from reference TRBV14 and TRBJ1-2, is as follows: EAGVTQFPSHSVIEKGQTVTLRCDPISGHDNLYWYRRVMGKEIKFLLHFVKESKQDESGMPNNRFLAERTGGTYSTLKVQPAELEDSGVYFCASSQALGGVYGYTFGSGTRLTVV.

This clone was observed once. Other DNA sequences within the sample encode an identical CDR3. V usage is TRBV5-1 and J usage is TRBJ2-5; possible D gene TRBD1, 6 bases. Deletions cut 4 bases from V and 2 bases from J, with 9 bases between. The length of the CDR3 is 13 residues. The germline CDR1 and CDR2 sequences are SGHRS and YFSETQ. The CDR3 spells CASSPQGQETQYF. The CDR3 DNA reads TGCGCCAGCAGCCCACAGGGACAAGAGACCCAGTACTTC.

The V and J genes are TRBV6-2 or TRBV6-3 and TRBJ2-1; TRBD2 is a possible D gene (6 bases). The CDR3 extends over 12 amino acids. Germline CDR1 reads MNHEY; CDR2 reads SVGEGT. The V end was cut by 6 bases, the J end by 9 bases, with 12 bases between. CDR3 sequence: CASSRDSFEQFF. CDR3 DNA: TGTGCCAGCAGCCGGGACTCTTTTGAGCAGTTCTTC.

The chain employs TRBV4-3 and TRBJ1-4; 7 nucleotides agree with TRBD1. The germline V gene has CDR1 LGHNA and CDR2 YSLEER. The CDR3 is 15 residues long. V lost 0 bases, J lost 7 bases, and 5 bases stayed unmatched. DNA of the CDR3: TGCGCCAGCAGCCAAGATCCAGGGGGAGTTGAAAAACTGTTTTTT. Translated: CASSQDPGGVEKLFF.

The rearrangement links TRBV7-2 to TRBJ2-5; 13 positions match TRBD2. Germline values: CDR1 SGHTA, CDR2 FQGNSA. This CDR3 is 18 amino acids long. Trimming at V came to 4 bases and at J to 4 bases, leaving 12 bases not matched to a gene. CDR3 loop: CASSSTLGTSGIGETQYF. The CDR3, as DNA: TGTGCCAGCAGCTCGACCCTGGGGACTAGCGGGATTGGAGAGACCCAGTACTTC.

V gene TRBV19 combines with J gene TRBJ1-2, with TRBD1 matching 10 bases. The V and J ends lost 7 bases and 6 bases, in that order; junction bases with no gene match: 11. Germline V gene lookup returns CDR1 LNHDA and CDR2 SQIVND (reference sequence). The CDR3 has 15 amino acids. CDR3 sequence: CASTPWGQGSDGYTF. Written as DNA, the CDR3 is TGTGCCAGTACCCCGTGGGGACAGGGGAGTGATGGCTACACCTTC.

The V call is TRBV10-2, the J call TRBJ1-2; TRBD1 matches 9 bases. The CDR3 consists of 14 residues. Germline values: CDR1 WSHSY, CDR2 SAAADI. After removal of 4 bases from V and 6 bases from J, the junction contained 6 bases not matched to a gene. CDR3 DNA: TGCGCCAGCAGTGGTACCGGGACAGGGAATGGCTACACCTTC. Encoded protein: CASSGTGTGNGYTF.

V usage is TRBV4-1 and J usage is TRBJ1-1, with D tentatively TRBD1 (5 bases). The V gene lost 3 bases and the J gene lost 4 bases, with 12 bases spanning the gap. CDR1 MGHRA and CDR2 YSYEKL come from the germline V gene. CDR3 length: 14 amino acids. The CDR3 DNA is TGCGCCAGCAGCCACGACAGCAGATTCACTGAAGCTTTCTTT. Translation gives CASSHDSRFTEAFF.

This rearrangement joins TRBV7-9 to TRBJ2-7, with D possibly TRBD1 on 6 matching bases. CDR1 is SEHNR and CDR2 is FQNEAQ in the germline V gene (reference sequence). V lost 5 bases, J lost 0 bases, and 23 bases lay in between. CDR3 length: 18 amino acids. The CDR3 sequence is CASSPFPQLRGSSYEQYF. DNA for the CDR3: TGTGCCAGCAGCCCTTTCCCCCAGCTGAGGGGGTCCTCCTACGAGCAGTACTTC. The complete variable domain, with remaining parts taken from reference TRBV7-9 and TRBJ2-7, reads DTGVSQNPRHKITKRGQNVTFRCDPISEHNRLYWYRQTLGQGPEFLTYFQNEAQLEKSRLLSDRFSAERPKGSFSTLEIQRTEQGDSAMYLCASSPFPQLRGSSYEQYFGPGTRLTVT.